The clone carrying this TCR beta chain was observed once. Its antigen is unidentified. The primer mix had 60 Vbeta and 13 Jbeta primers. The method was immunoSEQ multiplex PCR; TCRdb's version includes in-frame clones alone and lacks a portion of them. The sample lists 100,000 to 140,000 clones, around 76% occurring once. This entry is derived from a study of cytomegalovirus exposure and HLA in healthy donors. Study-wide findings and caveats: Listed as cytomegalovirus-associated were 150 to 200 TCR beta chains.

CDR3 size: 16 residues. V was trimmed by 0 bases and J by 4 bases, leaving 15 bases between them. Germline CDR1 is LNHNV and CDR2 is YYDKDF (reference sequence). What was sequenced was PBMCs. The chain has TRBV15 and TRBJ1-2, with D perhaps TRBD1 (6 bases). The receptor's source is a man between 18 and 35 years old in good health and CMV-seronegative. DNA of the CDR3: TGTGCCACCAGCAGAGAAAGGGCAGGGGTTATCTATGGCTACACCTTC. It translates to CATSRERAGVIYGYTF.